Sequencing of this T cell receptor beta chain was carried out in a study of CD4 T cells in relation to SARS-CoV-2 and coronaviruses. On the study more broadly: After approximately 10 days of antigen culture, PBMC TCR beta CDR3s were sequenced. Patient ages ranged from roughly 20 to 75, median 38.

Worth noting for this clone: Its cognate antigen is unknown.

Between the trimmed V and J ends, which lost 3 bases and 5 bases, there was a span of 20 bases. Germline V gives CDR1 LNHDA, CDR2 SQIVND (reference sequence). The CDR3 covers 16 residues. Over 80,000 naive or memory CD4+ cells were cultured with CEF peptides for under twelve days. Sequenced by immunoSEQ multiplex PCR; TCRdb stores in-frame clones only, minus some. The sample lists about 36,000 clones; about 79% were seen once. Study-wide results and caveats: Crossreactive clones expanded significantly less to SARS-CoV-2 than monoreactive clones.

Sequencing was carried out using naive CD4+ T cells from PBMCs, cultured in vitro. Subset in this sample: naive CD4+ T cells isolated by negative enrichment. This TCR was sampled from an adult with COVID-19. This chain joins TRBV19 and TRBJ2-7; D is perhaps TRBD1 (5 bases). This CDR3 reads CASSIGSPAGLDEQYF. In DNA form, the CDR3 reads TGTGCCAGTAGTATCGGTAGCCCGGCAGGGTTGGACGAGCAGTACTTC.